This T cell receptor (beta chain) was profiled in a study of T cell repertoires in cytomegalovirus infection. Study information: Public TCR beta signatures provided an indication of both CMV infection and a matching HLA type. Study findings and constraints: Pooled public TCR beta family frequency picked out CMV carriers with the relevant HLA. Clonotypes of TCR beta that were HLA-C-restricted and CMV-specific dominated the ex vivo response.

The V gene's germline CDR1 is SGHTA and CDR2 FQGNSA. The V and J ends lost 5 bases and 1 base respectively, with 14 bases between them. CDR3 length equals 15 residues. TCRdb recomputed calls from the reads with MiXCR, one row per CDR3 protein. The sample records hundreds of thousands of distinct CDR3 sequences, more than 8% being singletons. This clonotype has at least ten counts. Antigen: not known. Material for sequencing was PBMCs. The TCR was taken from a human donor in good health (CMV status not recorded). Some clones in this sample may be carry-over from other donors' samples. V usage is TRBV7-2 and J usage is TRBJ1-1; D is uncertain. The CDR3 reads CASSPPSVRNTEAFF. CDR3 DNA: TGTGCCAGCAGCCCCCCAAGTGTCAGGAACACTGAAGCTTTCTTT.